The rows below give T cell receptor beta chains drawn from one sample of a study of T cells in localized non-small cell lung cancer. The data were produced by immunoSEQ multiplex PCR, yet TCRdb's version contains in-frame clones alone and is incomplete. The sample contains around 90,000 clones, around 81% of which appear only once. This material consisted of PBMCs, taken before any cancer treatment. Receptors originate from a man between 40 and 75 years old with stage II squamous cell lung carcinoma. The CDR3 runs from the conserved cysteine through the conserved F or W. A D gene is named only where the DNA matches it firmly. Expanded clones are given a class, and other clones once, few, many or no size at all.

D gene,J gene,V gene,clone size,CDR3 DNA,CDR3 protein
TRBD1,TRBJ2-5,TRBV4-3,once,TGCGCCAGCAGCCCACAGGGGATCGGAGAGACCCAGTACTTC,CASSPQGIGETQYF
-,TRBJ2-5,TRBV5-1,-,TGCGCCAGCCGTTCGGCCGGGACGCCCTTTGAGACCCAGTACTTC,CASRSAGTPFETQYF
-,TRBJ1-1,TRBV28,-,TGTGCCAGCAGTTTTACCGGGGGCGACACTGAAGCTTTCTTT,CASSFTGGDTEAFF
TRBD1,TRBJ2-6,TRBV11-2,-,TGTGCCAGCAGCGCCCGACAGGGGGCCGGGGCCAACGTCCTGACTTTC,CASSARQGAGANVLTF
-,TRBJ2-1,TRBV7-8,once,TGTGCCAGCAGATCCCCTAGGGGGACCTACAATGAGCAGTTCTTC,CASRSPRGTYNEQFF
-,TRBJ1-1,TRBV4-1,-,TGCGCCAGCAGCCAAGATGGCAGCCCAATGAACACTGAAGCTTTCTTT,CASSQDGSPMNTEAFF
-,TRBJ2-2,TRBV2,-,TGTGCCAGCAGTGAAGGCTGGGCGGGAACCGGGGAGCTGTTTTTT,CASSEGWAGTGELFF
-,TRBJ2-7,TRBV30,-,TGTGCCTGGGTCGATTGGCGGAATTACGAGCAGTACTTC,CAWVDWRNYEQYF
TRBD1,TRBJ2-7,TRBV2,-,TGTGCCACCCGACAGGGCACCTACGAGCAGTACTTC,CATRQGTYEQYF
TRBD1,TRBJ2-5,TRBV18,-,TGTGCCAGCTCACCACCGGGACAGCTTTTAGAGACCCAGTACTTC,CASSPPGQLLETQYF
-,TRBJ2-5,TRBV4-1,once,TGCGCCAGCAGCCAAGATGAGATAGAGACCCAGTACTTC,CASSQDEIETQYF
-,TRBJ2-1,TRBV5-5,-,TGTGCCAGCAGCTTGGTGTGGGGGACCAATTACAATGAGCAGTTCTTC,CASSLVWGTNYNEQFF
-,TRBJ1-5,TRBV10-3,-,TGTGCCATCAGTGTGGGCCTCAATCAGCCCCAGCATTTT,CAISVGLNQPQHF
-,TRBJ2-7,TRBV11-2,-,TGTGCCAGCAGCTTGACGGACTCCTACGAGCAGTACTTC,CASSLTDSYEQYF
TRBD2,TRBJ2-3,TRBV2,-,TGTGCCAGCAGTGAAGCGCTCGGCAACGGGGGGGCGGTAGATACGCAGTATTTT,CASSEALGNGGAVDTQYF
-,TRBJ2-7,TRBV5-1,-,TGCGCCAGCAGCTCCGGATCCTACGAGCAGTACTTC,CASSSGSYEQYF
TRBD2,TRBJ2-5,TRBV29-1,few,TGCGGGGGAGCGGGAGGAGGGGAGACCCAGTACTTC,CGGAGGGETQYF
TRBD1,TRBJ1-2,TRBV7-2,-,TGTGCCAGCAGCTCGGACAGGGCAGGAGGCTACACCTTC,CASSSDRAGGYTF
-,TRBJ2-3,TRBV6-6,-,TGTGCCAGCGGGACAGATACGCAGTATTTT,CASGTDTQYF
-,TRBJ2-7,TRBV19,-,TGTGCCAGTAGTTCTCGTGGGCAGGGGCCCTACGAGCAGTACTTC,CASSSRGQGPYEQYF
-,TRBJ2-2,TRBV28,-,TGTGCCAGCAGGCGGGGAGGGAACACCGGGGAGCTGTTTTTT,CASRRGGNTGELFF
-,TRBJ1-4,TRBV7-2,-,TGTGCCAGCAGCTTAGTCGTGGGTTTTGAAAAACTGTTTTTT,CASSLVVGFEKLFF
TRBD1,TRBJ1-2,TRBV2,-,TGTGCCAGCAGGCGGGACAGTCCGTATGGCTACACCTTC,CASRRDSPYGYTF
TRBD1,TRBJ1-2,TRBV29-1,-,TGCAGCGTCGGACAGGAGAACTATGGCTACACCTTC,CSVGQENYGYTF
-,TRBJ2-7,TRBV2,-,TGTGCCAGCAGCGACACTAGATTCGACGAGCAGTACTTC,CASSDTRFDEQYF
-,TRBJ2-7,TRBV4-1,-,TGCGCCAGCAGCCAAGGTCCTTCGACAGGCCTTAGCTCCTACGAGCAGTACTTC,CASSQGPSTGLSSYEQYF
-,TRBJ2-2,TRBV29-1,-,TGCAGCGGACAGCACACCGGGGAGCTGTTTTTT,CSGQHTGELFF
TRBD1,TRBJ2-5,TRBV25-1,-,TGTGCCAGCAGCATAGACAGGGTCCGGGAGACCCAGTACTTC,CASSIDRVRETQYF
-,TRBJ1-2,TRBV5-1,-,TGCGCCAGCAGCTTGGTCGACAGAAACTATGGCTACACCTTC,CASSLVDRNYGYTF
-,TRBJ1-1,TRBV2,-,TGTGCCAGCAGTGAAGGGGGCAGGGCAAAGGGGGCTTTCTTT,CASSEGGRAKGAFF
-,TRBJ2-7,TRBV9,-,TGTGCCAGCAGCGTAGCCCCACGGCAGAGCGAGCAGTACTTC,CASSVAPRQSEQYF
-,TRBJ2-6,TRBV4-1,-,TGCGCCAGCAGCCAAGACCGCGCGACAGCTGGGGCCAACGTCCTGACTTTC,CASSQDRATAGANVLTF
-,TRBJ2-7,TRBV27,-,TGTGCCAGCAGTATTTTATTCACCGGGACAACCTCCTACGAGCAGTACTTC,CASSILFTGTTSYEQYF
-,TRBJ2-1,TRBV21-1,once,TGTGCCAGCAGCAAAGGATATCTCCACAATGAGCAGTTCTTC,CASSKGYLHNEQFF
-,TRBJ1-5,TRBV6-1,-,TGTGCCAGCAGTATAAACAGGGGCAATCAGCCCCAGCATTTT,CASSINRGNQPQHF
-,TRBJ2-2,TRBV4-2,-,TGTGCCAGCAGCCAAGTAGGCACCGGGGAGCTGTTTTTT,CASSQVGTGELFF
TRBD1,TRBJ2-1,TRBV5-1,-,TGCGCCAGCAGCCCTACGGGACAGGGGGCCCATGAGCAGTTCTTC,CASSPTGQGAHEQFF
-,TRBJ2-7,TRBV19,-,TGTGCCAGTAGTATGGGACCAGGGGGGGTCTACGAGCAGTACTTC,CASSMGPGGVYEQYF
-,TRBJ1-1,TRBV19,once,TGTGCCAGTATGGAACTCATGAACACTGAAGCTTTCTTT,CASMELMNTEAFF
-,TRBJ2-1,TRBV7-2,-,TGTGCCAGCAGCTCCGATAGCGGTAGCTCCTACAATGAGCAGTTCTTC,CASSSDSGSSYNEQFF
-,TRBJ2-1,TRBV19,-,TGTGCCAGTAGTATCCCCACAGGGCGTCTGCACAATGAGCAGTTCTTC,CASSIPTGRLHNEQFF
-,TRBJ2-2,TRBV15,-,TGTGCCACCAGCCGTAAAACCGGGGGAGTGGACACCGGGGAGCTGTTTTTT,CATSRKTGGVDTGELFF
TRBD1,TRBJ2-1,TRBV5-1,few,TGCGCCAGCAGCTCCTTTGGGCAGGGGGCAGCCAATGAGCAGTTCTTC,CASSSFGQGAANEQFF
-,TRBJ2-6,TRBV7-2,-,TGTGCCAGCAGCCTCCGGGACTTTGGCTCTGGGGCCAACGTCCTGACTTTC,CASSLRDFGSGANVLTF
-,TRBJ1-1,TRBV2,-,TGTGCCACAATCATGACACCGGGAACTGAAGCTTTCTTT,CATIMTPGTEAFF
TRBD1,TRBJ1-6,TRBV28,few,TGTGCCAGCAGTATTAATGGTTGGACAGGGAGGTCACCCCTCCACTTT,CASSINGWTGRSPLHF
TRBD2,TRBJ2-3,TRBV5-1,-,TGCGCCAGCAGCAGACTGGCGGGAGACCCGTCCGCCGATACGCAGTATTTT,CASSRLAGDPSADTQYF
-,TRBJ2-7,TRBV19,-,TGTGCCAGTCAACGGGCAGGGGACACCTACGAGCAGTACTTC,CASQRAGDTYEQYF
-,TRBJ2-3,TRBV7-8,-,TGTGCCAGCAGCTTACCCAGGGGCACAGATACGCAGTATTTT,CASSLPRGTDTQYF
-,TRBJ2-7,TRBV5-6,-,TGTGCCAGCAGCCCGCGGGTGTTGGGGCAGGCCTACGAGCAGTACTTC,CASSPRVLGQAYEQYF
-,TRBJ2-5,TRBV28,-,TGTGCCAGCAGTTTCAAAGAGACCCAGTACTTC,CASSFKETQYF
TRBD2,TRBJ2-7,TRBV4-1,-,TGCGCCAGCAGCCCTATCGGACTAGTCGAGCAGTACTTC,CASSPIGLVEQYF
-,TRBJ1-4,TRBV28,-,TGTGCCAGCAGTTTGGCAGGTTCAGGGGCTAATGAAAAACTGTTTTTT,CASSLAGSGANEKLFF
-,TRBJ1-1,TRBV18,-,TGTGCCAGCTCCGACAGTGGGGACACTGAAGCTTTCTTT,CASSDSGDTEAFF
TRBD2,TRBJ2-2,TRBV4-2,-,TGTGCCAGCAGCCAAGATTTTTCCAGCGGGAGAGGTACCGGGGAGCTGTTTTTT,CASSQDFSSGRGTGELFF